Following are 11 T cell receptor beta chains from one sample sequenced in a study of blood T cell repertoires in COVID-19. The data were produced by immunoSEQ multiplex PCR, yet TCRdb's version contains in-frame clones alone and is incomplete. Of approximately 220,000 clones in the sample, around 82% were seen once. The material sequenced was peripheral blood. The source is a woman in her 40s with active or convalescent COVID-19.

This clone was observed a few times. J is TRBJ1-2 and V is TRBV9; tentative D call: TRBD1 (6 bases). Deletions cut 4 bases from V and 3 bases from J, with 16 bases between. CDR3 length: 15 amino acids. Germline CDR1 SGDLS, CDR2 YYNGEE. The CDR3 DNA reads as TGTGCCAGCAGCCCCTTAGCAGGGGATCACTATGGCTACACCTTC. It codes for CASSPLAGDHYGYTF. Full variable domain (outside the CDR3, taken from reference TRBV9 and TRBJ1-2): DSGVTQTPKHLITATGQRVTLRCSPRSGDLSVYWYQQSLDQGLQFLIQYYNGEERAKGNILERFSAQQFPDLHSELNLSSLELGDSALYFCASSPLAGDHYGYTFGSGTRLTVV.

The chain uses TRBV25-1 and TRBJ1-1; possibly TRBD1 for D (5 bases). Germline lookup yields CDR1 MGHDK and CDR2 SYGVNS. V was pared by 1 base and J by 6 bases, with 6 bases between. CDR3 length equals 12 residues. The CDR3 coding sequence is TGTGCCAGCAGTGAATCGGGGGCTGAAGCTTTCTTT. It encodes CASSESGAEAFF.

This clone was seen just once. This chain links TRBV6-2 or TRBV6-3 with TRBJ1-1, with 8 bases aligning to TRBD1. Germline lookup yields CDR1 MNHEY and CDR2 SVGEGT. The V and J ends lost 5 bases and 4 bases, in that order; junction bases with no gene match: 12. The CDR3 is made up of 16 amino acids. CDR3 region: CASSIGTGSVLTEAFF. The CDR3 coding sequence is TGTGCCAGCAGTATCGGGACAGGTAGCGTGCTCACTGAAGCTTTCTTT.

The chain uses TRBV7-9 and TRBJ2-2; D gene unclear. The germline V gene has CDR1 SEHNR and CDR2 FQNEAQ (reference sequence). V was shortened by 0 bases and J by 5 bases, with 4 bases between the two germline ends. The CDR3 length is 13 residues. The CDR3 is CASSLAMTGELFF. The CDR3 nucleotides read TGTGCCAGCAGCTTAGCCATGACCGGGGAGCTGTTTTTT.

This clone was recorded once. J is TRBJ1-4 and V is TRBV6-2 or TRBV6-3; 7 bases match TRBD1. The V and J ends lost 6 bases and 7 bases, in that order; junction bases with no gene match: 8. This CDR3 is 14 amino acids long. From germline, CDR1 is MNHEY and CDR2 SVGEGT. CDR3: CASSDLEGAEKLFF. Written as DNA, the CDR3 is TGTGCCAGCAGCGACCTCGAGGGGGCTGAAAAACTGTTTTTT.

The chain has TRBV6-1 and TRBJ2-2; maybe TRBD1 (6 bases). Germline CDR1 reads MNHNS; CDR2 reads SASEGT. Trimming stripped 4 bases from V and 2 bases from J, with 14 bases between. This CDR3 has 16 amino acids. As DNA, the CDR3 is TGTGCCAGCAGTGCACAGGGTACGACTAACACCGGGGAGCTGTTTTTT. Translation: CASSAQGTTNTGELFF.

The rearrangement uses TRBV9 and TRBJ1-2; D is ambiguous. Germline V gene lookup returns CDR1 SGDLS and CDR2 YYNGEE. The V gene lost 5 bases and the J gene lost 0 bases, with 11 bases spanning the gap. This CDR3 comprises 14 residues. CDR3 amino acids: CASSLVSSNYGYTF. In nucleotides, the CDR3 is TGTGCCAGCAGTCTAGTCTCTTCTAACTATGGCTACACCTTC. Full variable domain (outside the CDR3, taken from reference TRBV9 and TRBJ1-2): DSGVTQTPKHLITATGQRVTLRCSPRSGDLSVYWYQQSLDQGLQFLIQYYNGEERAKGNILERFSAQQFPDLHSELNLSSLELGDSALYFCASSLVSSNYGYTFGSGTRLTVV.

The V gene is TRBV9, the J gene TRBJ1-5; 8 bases match TRBD1. V lost 0 bases and J lost 3; bases outside the gene matches: 2. The CDR3 length is 15 residues. Germline CDR1 SGDLS, CDR2 YYNGEE. The CDR3 coding sequence is TGTGCCAGCAGCGTAGCGGGACAGGTCAATCAGCCCCAGCATTTT. Translated: CASSVAGQVNQPQHF.

The rearrangement links TRBV7-8 to TRBJ2-3; 13 nucleotides agree with TRBD2. This CDR3 contains 15 residues. CDR1 and CDR2 from the germline V gene are SGHVS and FQNEAQ. With 5 bases clipped from V and 7 bases from J, the junction kept 6 bases outside the gene matches. In DNA, the CDR3 is TGTGCCAGCAGCGCTGGGACTAGCGGGACCTATACGCAGTATTTT. It translates to CASSAGTSGTYTQYF. Complete variable domain (other parts from reference TRBV7-8 and TRBJ2-3): GAGVSQSPRYKVAKRGQDVALRCDPISGHVSLFWYQQALGQGPEFLTYFQNEAQLDKSGLPSDRFFAERPEGSVSTLKIQRTQQEDSAVYLCASSAGTSGTYTQYFGPGTRLTVL.

The rearrangement joins TRBV12-5 to TRBJ1-2, with a tentative D call TRBD1 (5 bases). Trimming stripped 5 bases from V and 3 bases from J, with 25 bases between. The germline gives CDR1 LGHNT, CDR2 FRNRAP. The CDR3 runs 18 residues. The DNA of the CDR3 is TGTGCTAGTGGTCGGTGGGAGGGACGGACTACTCCTCACTATGGCTACACCTTC. It yields the protein CASGRWEGRTTPHYGYTF.

The genes are TRBV11-2 and TRBJ1-4, with TRBD1 matching 9 bases. V dropped 3 bases and J dropped 7; count of bases not matched to a gene: 9. The germline V gene has CDR1 SGHAT and CDR2 FQNNGV. The CDR3 is 16 residues long. The CDR3 region is CASSFALQGASEKLFF. Here the CDR3 DNA reads TGTGCCAGCAGCTTCGCCCTACAGGGGGCGAGTGAAAAACTGTTTTTT.